The rows below give T cell receptor beta chains drawn from one sample of a study of radiation and T cells in renal cell carcinoma. The assay was immunoSEQ multiplex PCR, and TCRdb's table has in-frame clones only and misses some. The sample contains around 29,000 clones, approximately 84% of which appear only once. The source material was blood, sampled from a patient whose treatment included radiotherapy and nephrectomy. These receptors originate from a man aged 55 to 70 with renal cell carcinoma. CDR3s include the opening cysteine and the closing phenylalanine or tryptophan. D genes are given only for firm matches. Some rows mark clone size as missing; the rest say once, few, many or name a class of expanded clone.

D gene	clone size	V gene	J gene	CDR3 DNA	CDR3 protein
-	-	TRBV11-2	TRBJ2-7	TGTGCCAGCAGCCCCCTGCAGGGAAGCTCCTACGAGCAGTACTTC	CASSPLQGSSYEQYF
TRBD1	-	TRBV4-3	TRBJ1-1	TGCGCCAGCAGCCAACGCGACAGGGGGGGAACTGAAGCTTTCTTT	CASSQRDRGGTEAFF
TRBD1	-	TRBV27	TRBJ2-7	TGTGCCAGCAGTTTATACCCGCCGACAGGGAGCTCCTACGAGCAGTACTTC	CASSLYPPTGSSYEQYF
-	-	TRBV6-1	TRBJ2-7	TGTGCCAGCAGTGGGGCCATCGGGGGGCTCTACGAGCAGTACTTC	CASSGAIGGLYEQYF
TRBD1	-	TRBV5-4	TRBJ1-2	TGTGCCAGCAGCTTAATGGTGACAGGGGGTAGCTATGGCTACACCTTC	CASSLMVTGGSYGYTF
-	-	TRBV7-3	TRBJ2-1	TGTGCCAGCAGCCCACGAAGCGGGTCTAAATACAATGAGCAGTTCTTC	CASSPRSGSKYNEQFF
-	-	TRBV7-2	TRBJ2-6	TGTGCCAGCAGCTTCGGGGGTCCCGGGGCCAACGTCCTGACTTTC	CASSFGGPGANVLTF
TRBD2	-	TRBV5-1	TRBJ2-3	TGCGCCAGCAGCGTGGGACTAGCGGGTACAGATACGCAGTATTTT	CASSVGLAGTDTQYF
TRBD1	once	TRBV5-5	TRBJ1-3	TGTGCCAGCAGCCCAAGAGGACAGGGAAGAGGAAACACCATATATTTT	CASSPRGQGRGNTIYF
-	-	TRBV11-2	TRBJ1-2	TGTGCCAGCAGCTACCGGACAGAGCCGAAATATGGCTACACCTTC	CASSYRTEPKYGYTF
TRBD2	-	TRBV18	TRBJ2-7	TGTGCCAGCTCATCCCCGGGACTAGTCTCCGAGCAGTACTTC	CASSSPGLVSEQYF
-	few	TRBV28	TRBJ1-1	TGTGCCAGCGAACAGTCCTCTGAAGCTTTCTTT	CASEQSSEAFF
TRBD1	-	TRBV11-2	TRBJ2-7	TGTGCCAGCAGACCAAACGACAGGGGAATCGACGAGCAGTACTTC	CASRPNDRGIDEQYF
-	-	TRBV30	TRBJ1-5	TGTGCCTGGAGTTTTTCGGCCCAAAGGCCCTTTGGCCAGCATTTT	CAWSFSAQRPFGQHF
-	-	TRBV27	TRBJ2-7	TGTGCCAGCAGTTTAGGAATTGGGGGGTTACTCTCCTACGAGCAGTACTTC	CASSLGIGGLLSYEQYF
-	-	TRBV18	TRBJ1-5	TGTGCCAGCTCAAAGGAGGGGATTAGCAATCAGCCCCAGCATTTT	CASSKEGISNQPQHF
-	-	TRBV30	TRBJ2-7	TGTGCCTGGAGTGTTCTCCAGGCATACGAGCAGTACTTC	CAWSVLQAYEQYF
-	-	TRBV5-4	TRBJ1-2	TGTGCCAGCAGCTACGGCAAGAAGGGGGTCGATGGCTACACCTTC	CASSYGKKGVDGYTF
-	once	TRBV5-4	TRBJ2-5	TGTGCCAGCAGCTCTGGGGCCCTCCAAGAGACCCAGTACTTC	CASSSGALQETQYF
-	-	TRBV9	TRBJ2-5	TGTGCCAGCAGCGTAGCTTCTGGCGTCGGAGAGACCCAGTACTTC	CASSVASGVGETQYF
TRBD1	-	TRBV15	TRBJ2-1	TGTGCCACCAGCAGAGGCCCCGGGACAGCTTCCTACAATGAGCAGTTCTTC	CATSRGPGTASYNEQFF
-	few	TRBV4-3	TRBJ1-5	TGCGCCAGCAGCCAAGTTATAACCGACAGCTATAGCAATCAGCCCCAGCATTTT	CASSQVITDSYSNQPQHF
-	-	TRBV18	TRBJ2-7	TGTGCCAGCTCACCCCTAGATTCCACCTACGAGCAGTACTTC	CASSPLDSTYEQYF
-	-	TRBV4-3	TRBJ1-2	TGCGCCAGCAGCCAAGATGGGTTGCGACAGCAGGTGTACACCTTC	CASSQDGLRQQVYTF
-	-	TRBV29-1	TRBJ2-4	TGCAGCGTTGTCCCTCTAGCCAAAAACATTCAGTACTTC	CSVVPLAKNIQYF
-	-	TRBV6-6	TRBJ2-1	TGTGCCAGCAGCGGTGGGTCGGACAATGAGCAGTTCTTC	CASSGGSDNEQFF
-	-	TRBV27	TRBJ2-3	TGTGCCAGCAAGAGAGGCTCTGGGTTTGCAGATACGCAGTATTTT	CASKRGSGFADTQYF
TRBD2	once	TRBV4-3	TRBJ2-7	TGCGCCAGCAGCCAAGAAAGTGGGACTACTTACGAGCAGTACTTC	CASSQESGTTYEQYF
-	-	TRBV4-3	TRBJ1-2	TGCGCCAGCAGCCCAGAGACAGCGGCTCCCCTTGGTGGCTACACCTTC	CASSPETAAPLGGYTF
TRBD1	-	TRBV7-2	TRBJ2-1	TGTGCCAGCAGCCATGACAGGGGGCATGAGCAGTTCTTC	CASSHDRGHEQFF
-	-	TRBV11-2	TRBJ1-2	TGTGCCAGCAGCTCCTCGATGGCAGTAACTGCACCGGGCTACACCTTC	CASSSSMAVTAPGYTF
TRBD1	-	TRBV29-1	TRBJ2-5	TGCAGCGTACGATCAGGGGGGACCCAGTACTTC	CSVRSGGTQYF
TRBD2	-	TRBV29-1	TRBJ2-3	TGCAGCGCTCCCCTAGCGGCTAGCACAGATACGCAGTATTTT	CSAPLAASTDTQYF
-	-	TRBV18	TRBJ2-7	TGTGCCAGCTCACCGCAGGGGTGGTACGAGCAGTACTTC	CASSPQGWYEQYF
-	-	TRBV5-1	TRBJ2-2	TGCGCCAGCAGGGAAGAGGGCCCCGGGGAGCTGTTTTTT	CASREEGPGELFF
TRBD2	-	TRBV18	TRBJ2-5	TGTGCCAGCTCGAGCGGGGCGAGAGAGACCCAGTACTTC	CASSSGARETQYF
-	-	TRBV7-8	TRBJ2-7	TGTGCCAGCAGCGCCGACGGATACTACGAGCAGTACTTC	CASSADGYYEQYF
-	-	TRBV4-1	TRBJ2-2	TGCGCCAGCAGCCCCTTGAGTTGGGGGCCCGGGGAGCTGTTTTTT	CASSPLSWGPGELFF
-	-	TRBV30	TRBJ1-1	TGTGCCTGGAGGGGCCCTCCTACACCGAACACTGAAGCTTTCTTT	CAWRGPPTPNTEAFF
-	-	TRBV18	TRBJ1-4	TGTGCCAGCTCAGTTGGAGAAAAACTGTTTTTT	CASSVGEKLFF
-	-	TRBV6-5	TRBJ1-4	TGTGCCAGCAGTTACGGCGGGGTAACTAATGAAAAACTGTTTTTT	CASSYGGVTNEKLFF
-	few	TRBV5-1	TRBJ2-2	TGCGCCAGCAGCCATGAAGGGACGAACGGGGAGCTGTTTTTT	CASSHEGTNGELFF
-	-	TRBV14	TRBJ1-2	TGTGCCAGCAGCCAAGGGCCCTGGGGCTACACCTTC	CASSQGPWGYTF
-	once	TRBV7-8	TRBJ1-1	TGTGCCAGCAGCGCGAACTCGGGGGTCACTGAAGCTTTCTTT	CASSANSGVTEAFF
TRBD2	-	TRBV30	TRBJ2-1	TGTGCCGCCGCAGGACTAGCGGGACTTGGGCAGTTCTTC	CAAAGLAGLGQFF
-	once	TRBV16	TRBJ1-3	TGTGCCAGCAGCCAGTTTGTACAGATGAACACCATATATTTT	CASSQFVQMNTIYF
TRBD1	-	TRBV19	TRBJ1-2	TGTGCCAGTAGTATAAGGGGACAGGGAGGTGGCTACACCTTC	CASSIRGQGGGYTF
-	-	TRBV11-2	TRBJ1-1	TGTGCCAGCAGCTTAGCAGGGCAGTCAGGCACTGAAGCTTTCTTT	CASSLAGQSGTEAFF
-	-	TRBV19	TRBJ2-6	TGTGCCAGTAGGCGGAGTCACTTGGCCAACGTCCTGACTTTC	CASRRSHLANVLTF
-	once	TRBV9	TRBJ2-3	TGTGCCAGCAGCGTAGAGTCGACAGATACGCAGTATTTT	CASSVESTDTQYF
TRBD2	-	TRBV5-6	TRBJ2-1	TGTGCCAGCAGAAGGACTAGCGGGAGCTATGAGCAGTTCTTC	CASRRTSGSYEQFF
TRBD2	-	TRBV15	TRBJ2-7	TGTGCCACTCGACTAGCGGGAGCGGGAGAGCAGTACTTC	CATRLAGAGEQYF
TRBD2	-	TRBV18	TRBJ2-3	TGTGCCAGCTCACCTGGACTAGCGGGCGTCACAGATACGCAGTATTTT	CASSPGLAGVTDTQYF
TRBD1	-	TRBV2	TRBJ2-2	TGTGCCAGCAGTCTAACAGGGGGCGCGAACACCGGGGAGCTGTTTTTT	CASSLTGGANTGELFF
-	once	TRBV12-5	TRBJ2-7	TGTGCTAGTGGTTTCCGGTACGAGCAGTACTTC	CASGFRYEQYF
TRBD2	-	TRBV11-2	TRBJ2-1	TGTGCCAGCGCCCCGGGTCAGGGGAGGGGCGGGAGGACCCGCAATGAGCAGTTCTTC	CASAPGQGRGGRTRNEQFF
TRBD2	-	TRBV29-1	TRBJ2-1	TGCAGCGTTCCCATTCGCCGGCGGGAGGGCCACCCCTACAATGAGCAGTTCTTC	CSVPIRRREGHPYNEQFF
-	-	TRBV9	TRBJ1-2	TGTGCCAGCAGCGTAGGGCCAGCCCCCTATGGCTACACCTTC	CASSVGPAPYGYTF
-	-	TRBV5-1	TRBJ1-3	TGCGCCAGCACCCTTGGCGACGGAAACACCATATATTTT	CASTLGDGNTIYF
TRBD2	-	TRBV14	TRBJ2-5	TGTGCCAGCAGCCCCCTGACTAGCGGGACCCAAGAGACCCAGTACTTC	CASSPLTSGTQETQYF